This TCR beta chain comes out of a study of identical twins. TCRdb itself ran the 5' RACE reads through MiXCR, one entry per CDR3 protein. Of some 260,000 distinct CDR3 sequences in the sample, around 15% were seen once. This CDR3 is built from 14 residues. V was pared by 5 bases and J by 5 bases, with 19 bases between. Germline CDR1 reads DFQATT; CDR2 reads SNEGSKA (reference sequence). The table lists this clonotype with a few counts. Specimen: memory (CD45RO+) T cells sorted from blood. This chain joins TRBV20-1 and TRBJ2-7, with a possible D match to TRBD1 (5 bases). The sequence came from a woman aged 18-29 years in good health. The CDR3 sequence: CSAQRGWTPDEQYF. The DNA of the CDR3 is TGCAGTGCTCAGCGCGGCTGGACACCCGACGAGCAGTACTTC.